The 5 T cell receptor beta chains below were found in one sample sequenced in a study of radiotherapy plus CTLA-4 blockade in lung cancer. Sequenced by immunoSEQ multiplex PCR; TCRdb stores in-frame clones only, minus some. There are 40,000 to 45,000 clones in the sample; about 77% occur only once, and just over 9.5% lies in the top ten. Sequencing used peripheral blood, obtained from a patient treated with radiotherapy plus ipilimumab. The receptors here all came from a human donor with non-small cell lung cancer who had stable disease on radiotherapy plus ipilimumab.

Only one count was recorded for this clone. The chain uses TRBV11-2 and TRBJ2-7; TRBD2 matches 7 bases. The V gene end was trimmed by 10 bases and the J gene end by 2 bases; junction bases not matched to a gene: 11. The CDR3 runs 14 residues. CDR1 and CDR2 (germline): SGHAT, FQNNGV. The CDR3 reads CATKSGAGTYEQYF. DNA of the CDR3: TGTGCCACCAAGAGCGGGGCTGGCACCTACGAGCAGTACTTC.

Only a few counts were recorded for this clone. V usage is TRBV30 and J usage is TRBJ1-1; D is perhaps TRBD1 (6 bases). CDR1 is GTSNPN, CDR2 SVGIG, per germline (reference sequence). There are 12 residues in the CDR3. V was cut by 5 bases and J by 2 bases, with 9 bases left in between. This CDR3 is CAWGDTNTEAFF. CDR3 DNA sequence: TGTGCCTGGGGGGACACTAACACTGAAGCTTTCTTT.

The chain combines TRBV4-1 with TRBJ1-2, with D hard to call. Trimming left V 0 bases short and J 8 bases short, with 19 bases between. Germline V lookup: CDR1 MGHRA, CDR2 YSYEKL. The CDR3 has 16 residues. In nucleotides, the CDR3 is TGCGCCAGCAGCCAAGACCGGACTGACGAGGCATGGGGCTACACCTTC. This sequence encodes CASSQDRTDEAWGYTF.

This chain links TRBV10-3 with TRBJ1-5, with TRBD1 identical over 7 bases. This CDR3 is built from 16 residues. V gave up 5 bases and J gave up 6 bases; unmatched junction bases: 13. The germline CDR1 and CDR2 sequences are ENHRY and SYGVKD. For the CDR3, the DNA is TGTGCCATCAGTAGAGGGGGCAGCGAGTCTTTTCAGCCCCAGCATTTT. It is translated as CAISRGGSESFQPQHF.

CDR3 sequence: CASSSIAGDTQYF. The DNA for the CDR3 is TGTGCCAGCTCTTCCATAGCGGGAGATACGCAGTATTTT. The chain joins TRBV18 to TRBJ2-3, with 7 positions matching TRBD2. With V trimmed by 6 bases and J by 5 bases, 5 bases remained unmatched. The CDR3 consists of 13 residues. Germline CDR1 KGHSH, CDR2 LQKENI.